The 23 T cell receptor beta chains reported below all come from one sample, sequenced in a study of PD-1 blockade in classical Hodgkin lymphoma. The assay was immunoSEQ multiplex PCR, and TCRdb's table has in-frame clones only and misses some. This table holds under 60,000 clones, around 73% found once. With no exception, relapse followed autologous stem cell transplantation in all patients, and brentuximab vedotin exposure varied. This specimen was peripheral blood mononuclear cells (PBMCs), taken before the second cycle of nivolumab. Receptors were obtained from a human donor with classical Hodgkin lymphoma.

The chain is built from TRBV7-2 and TRBJ2-7; possibly TRBD2 for D (5 bases). CDR3 length: 14 amino acids. V shed 1 base and J shed 4 bases, with 11 bases lying between them. Looked up from germline, CDR1 is SGHTA and CDR2 is FQGNSA. The CDR3 loop is CASSLGTGLYEQYF. CDR3 coding DNA: TGTGCCAGCAGCTTAGGGACTGGGTTGTACGAGCAGTACTTC.

The V gene is TRBV7-3, the J gene TRBJ1-5; no firm D call. With 5 bases removed from V and 5 bases from J, the gap between germline ends came to 19 bases. Germline V lookup: CDR1 SGHTA, CDR2 FQGTGA. CDR3 length: 16 amino acids. CDR3 coding DNA: TGTGCCAGCAGCGCGATATCTAGAGAGACCGATCAGCCCCAGCATTTT. Amino acid sequence: CASSAISRETDQPQHF.

The rearrangement links TRBV11-2 to TRBJ2-7; 8 positions match TRBD2. CDR1 is SGHAT, CDR2 FQNNGV, per germline. The trim removed 2 bases at V and 0 bases at J, leaving 9 bases unmatched. There are 17 residues in the CDR3. DNA of the CDR3: TGTGCCAGCAGCTTAACTACTAGCGGAATTAGCTCCTACGAGCAGTACTTC. This encodes CASSLTTSGISSYEQYF.

This rearrangement joins TRBV11-2 to TRBJ1-1; no reliable D call. From germline, CDR1 is SGHAT and CDR2 FQNNGV. V lost 3 bases and J 0 bases, leaving 5 bases between the germline ends. This CDR3 spans 13 amino acids. The CDR3, as DNA: TGTGCCAGCAGCTTTCAAGTGAACACTGAAGCTTTCTTT. Translation gives CASSFQVNTEAFF.

The gene calls are TRBV18 and TRBJ2-1; 9 bases match TRBD1. CDR1 and CDR2 (germline): KGHSH, LQKENI. J was trimmed by 0 bases and V by 5 bases; bases with no gene match: 23. The CDR3 is 22 amino acids. The CDR3 DNA is TGTGCCAGCTCATCTGGGACAGGGACCGGGGCGCAAAGGGTAAGCTCCTACAATGAGCAGTTCTTC. It translates to CASSSGTGTGAQRVSSYNEQFF.

This clone was picked up a small number of times. The chain uses TRBV7-2 and TRBJ2-7; a possible D gene is TRBD2 (5 bases). Germline V gene lookup returns CDR1 SGHTA and CDR2 FQGNSA. The CDR3 totals 15 residues. V was pared by 3 bases and J by 4 bases, with 16 bases between. CDR3 bases: TGTGCCAGCAGCTTTGCCCTGGGAGCGGCTTACGAGCAGTACTTC. Translating gives CASSFALGAAYEQYF. The full variable domain, completed using reference TRBV7-2 and TRBJ2-7, is GAGVSQSPSNKVTEKGKDVELRCDPISGHTALYWYRQSLGQGLEFLIYFQGNSAPDKSGLPSDRFSAERTGGSVSTLTIQRTQQEDSAVYLCASSFALGAAYEQYFGPGTRLTVT.

A remark on this clone: A read error may account for a junction end that differs from germline. Additional DNA sequences in this sample encode the identical CDR3. The rearrangement joins TRBV7-2 to TRBJ2-7, with a tentative D call TRBD2 (5 bases). The CDR3 consists of 16 residues. Germline CDR1 SGHTA, CDR2 FQGNSA. This chain's CDR3 is CASSQGLAISSYEQYF. CDR3 DNA: TGCGCCAGCAGCCAAGGTCTAGCTATAAGCTCCTACGAGCAGTACTTC. Variable domain in full (rest from reference TRBV7-2 and TRBJ2-7): GAGVSQSPSNKVTEKGKDVELRCDPISGHTALYWYRQSLGQGLEFLIYFQGNSAPDKSGLPSDRFSAERTGGSVSTLTIQRTQQEDSAVYLCASSQGLAISSYEQYFGPGTRLTVT.

This clone was seen just once. The chain carries TRBV2 and TRBJ1-2; TRBD1 might be the D (5 bases). Germline CDR1 reads SNHLY; CDR2 reads FYNNEI. The CDR3 covers 13 residues. V gave up 4 bases and J gave up 4 bases, with 10 bases separating them. The CDR3 coding sequence is TGTGCCAGCAGTGTTGCAGGGCTCTATGGCTACACCTTC. It specifies CASSVAGLYGYTF.

The J gene is TRBJ1-1, the V gene TRBV9; D unclear. Germline CDR1 is SGDLS and CDR2 is YYNGEE. This CDR3 has 12 amino acids. The V end lost 4 bases, the J end lost 8 bases, and 12 bases lay between the germline ends. The CDR3 nucleotides are TGTGCCAGCAGCCCCACCGGGGAGGAAGCTTTCTTT. Protein: CASSPTGEEAFF.

The J gene is TRBJ1-1, the V gene TRBV19, with 8 bases fitting TRBD1. Germline V CDR1 and CDR2: LNHDA, SQIVND (reference sequence). V dropped 4 bases and J dropped 2; count of bases not matched to a gene: 6. The CDR3 totals 15 residues. The DNA for the CDR3 is TGTGCCAGTAGTAAGACAGGGGCAGTTAACACTGAAGCTTTCTTT. Translated: CASSKTGAVNTEAFF.

The rearrangement uses TRBV19 and TRBJ1-2, with D perhaps TRBD1 (6 bases). V dropped 3 bases and J dropped 6 bases, with 17 bases sitting between them. Germline loops: CDR1 LNHDA, CDR2 SQIVND (reference sequence). CDR3 size: 15 residues. The CDR3 sequence is CASSIMAGATDGYTF. In nucleotides, the CDR3 is TGTGCCAGTAGTATTATGGCAGGGGCTACCGATGGCTACACCTTC.

The DNA for the CDR3 is TGTGCCAGCAGTGCGGACAGGGCGTACAATCAGCCCCAGCATTTT. The encoded protein is CASSADRAYNQPQHF. The rearrangement uses TRBV2 and TRBJ1-5; 8 bases match TRBD1. The CDR3 has 15 amino acids. CDR1 and CDR2 from the germline V gene are SNHLY and FYNNEI. The junction had 5 bases not matched to a gene; V was cut back by 4 bases and J by 3 bases.

This chain uses TRBV9 with TRBJ2-1, with 10 bases lining up with TRBD2. Germline V gene data show CDR1 as SGDLS and CDR2 as YYNGEE. The CDR3 totals 16 residues. Unmatched junction bases numbered 11, after V lost 3 bases and J lost 8 bases. Written as DNA, the CDR3 is TGTGCCAGCAGCGCCCCCCCTAGCGGGAGTTACTATGAGCAGTTCTTC. It encodes CASSAPPSGSYYEQFF.

The chain employs TRBV28 and TRBJ2-5; perhaps TRBD2 as D (6 bases). V gave up 6 bases and J gave up 4 bases, with 9 bases separating them. The CDR3 consists of 12 residues. In germline, CDR1 is MDHEN, CDR2 SYDVKM. DNA of the CDR3: TGTGCCAGCAGGCCCGGGGGAGAGACCCAGTACTTC. It encodes CASRPGGETQYF.

This chain joins TRBV4-3 and TRBJ1-5; TRBD1 is a possible D gene (6 bases). The ends were cut back, 4 bases at V and 1 base at J, with 11 bases in the middle. The CDR3 consists of 15 residues. The V gene's germline CDR1 is LGHNA and CDR2 YSLEER. The CDR3 loop is CASSLFRGSNQPQHF. In DNA form, the CDR3 reads TGCGCCAGCAGCCTATTCAGGGGAAGCAATCAGCCCCAGCATTTT.

This clone turned up a few times. V and J are TRBV27 and TRBJ1-2; D is undetermined. Germline CDR1 reads MNHEY; CDR2 reads SMNVEV (reference sequence). The CDR3 loop spans 16 amino acids. The V gene lost 3 bases and the J gene lost 0 bases, with 14 bases spanning the gap. As DNA, the CDR3 is TGTGCCAGCAGTTTGAGCAGGAGCGGCTCTAACTATGGCTACACCTTC. Amino acids: CASSLSRSGSNYGYTF.

This sequence joins TRBV7-9 and TRBJ1-4; 7 bases agree with TRBD1. Trimming removed 4 bases from V and 6 bases from J; junction bases left unmatched: 8. The germline V gene has CDR1 SEHNR and CDR2 FQNEAQ (reference sequence). This CDR3 spans 15 amino acids. CDR3 nucleotide sequence: TGTGCCAGCAGCTCGGGACAGCCTGGCGATGAAAAACTGTTTTTT. Translation gives CASSSGQPGDEKLFF.

The CDR3, as DNA: TGCGCCAGCAGCCTCAGGGTTGAAGAGCAGTACTTC. It codes for CASSLRVEEQYF. V gene TRBV5-1 combines with J gene TRBJ2-7; D may be TRBD1 (5 bases). Trimming took off 4 bases at V and 7 bases at J, with 12 bases between the two ends. In germline, CDR1 is SGHRS, CDR2 YFSETQ. The CDR3 loop spans 12 amino acids. Using reference TRBV5-1 and TRBJ2-7 for the parts outside the CDR3, the full variable domain is KAGVTQTPRYLIKTRGQQVTLSCSPISGHRSVSWYQQTPGQGLQFLFEYFSETQRNKGNFPGRFSGRQFSNSRSEMNVSTLELGDSALYLCASSLRVEEQYFGPGTRLTVT.

This chain connects TRBV6-5 to TRBJ2-1, with D possibly matching TRBD2 (6 bases). Trimming shortened V by 6 bases and J by 0 bases, and 9 bases separated the two germline ends. CDR1 MNHEY and CDR2 SVGAGI come from the germline V gene. This CDR3 region has 14 residues. The CDR3 here is CASSHGSSYNEQFF. CDR3 in DNA: TGTGCCAGCAGCCACGGGAGCTCCTACAATGAGCAGTTCTTC.

This chain links TRBV19 with TRBJ1-4, with D unresolved. The V end lost 5 bases, the J end lost 4 bases, and 14 bases lay between the germline ends. There are 15 residues in the CDR3. Germline assignment: CDR1 LNHDA and CDR2 SQIVND (reference sequence). CDR3 DNA sequence: TGTGCCAGTAGTCTCTCCGGGTCTTTTAATGAAAAACTGTTTTTT. It yields the protein CASSLSGSFNEKLFF.

The chain couples TRBV30 to TRBJ2-6, with D perhaps matching TRBD2 (5 bases). V gave up 2 bases and J gave up 0 bases, with 14 bases separating them. This CDR3 is built from 17 residues. CDR1 and CDR2 (germline): GTSNPN, SVGIG (reference sequence). In DNA, the CDR3 is TGTGCCTGGAGTACCGGGCTTGGACTCTCTGGGGCCAACGTCCTGACTTTC. It codes for CAWSTGLGLSGANVLTF. The entire variable domain, with the rest obtained from reference TRBV30 and TRBJ2-6, is as follows: SQTIHQWPATLVQPVGSPLSLECTVEGTSNPNLYWYRQAAGRGLQLLFYSVGIGQISSEVPQNLSASRPQDRQFILSSKKLLLSDSGFYLCAWSTGLGLSGANVLTFGAGSRLTVL.

This chain links TRBV30 with TRBJ2-7; 13 nucleotides line up with TRBD2. CDR1 is GTSNPN, CDR2 SVGIG, per germline (reference sequence). The trim removed 2 bases at V and 0 bases at J, leaving 10 bases unmatched. There are 18 residues in the CDR3. This CDR3 is CAWSTLLAGGASSYEQYF. CDR3 coding DNA: TGTGCCTGGAGTACCCTACTAGCGGGAGGGGCCAGCTCCTACGAGCAGTACTTC. Full variable domain (outside the CDR3, taken from reference TRBV30 and TRBJ2-7): SQTIHQWPATLVQPVGSPLSLECTVEGTSNPNLYWYRQAAGRGLQLLFYSVGIGQISSEVPQNLSASRPQDRQFILSSKKLLLSDSGFYLCAWSTLLAGGASSYEQYFGPGTRLTVT.

The chain couples TRBV11-2 to TRBJ2-3; no definite D call. Germline CDR1 and CDR2: SGHAT and FQNNGV. V lost 5 bases, J lost 0 bases, and 12 bases lay in between. The CDR3 runs to 15 residues. CDR3 in DNA: TGTGCCAGCAGCCCCTTCTTAACTAGCACAGATACGCAGTATTTT. Its translation is CASSPFLTSTDTQYF.